Each of the 21 T cell receptor beta chains below was sequenced from the same sample in a study of CD8 T cells in Susac syndrome. When the RNA was reverse transcribed, random hexamers were used with an input of 0.5 to 1 ug. TCRdb called the immunoSEQ multiplex PCR reads again in MiXCR, with one record for every CDR3 protein. The data show 95,000 to 150,000 distinct CDR3 sequences, roughly 94% seen once. What was sequenced was CD4+ T cells from PBMCs. These receptors all stem from a human donor in good health.

The genes are TRBV6-6 and TRBJ2-7, with 8 bases lining up with TRBD1. This CDR3 contains 16 residues. The V and J ends lost 4 bases and 2 bases, in that order; junction bases with no gene match: 10. Germline assignment: CDR1 MNHNY and CDR2 SVGAGI (reference sequence). Here the CDR3 DNA reads TGTGCCAGCAGTTCGCCCGACAGGGGCGCCACCTACGAGCAGTACTTC. As protein: CASSSPDRGATYEQYF.

V is TRBV6-6 and J is TRBJ2-1; unclear D gene. The V gene lost 5 bases and the J gene lost 7 bases, with 6 bases spanning the gap. CDR1 and CDR2 (germline): MNHNY, SVGAGI (reference sequence). The CDR3 contains 11 residues. The CDR3 protein is CASSPENEQFF. DNA of the CDR3: TGTGCCAGCAGTCCGGAGAATGAGCAGTTCTTC.

This chain uses TRBV11-2 with TRBJ2-3; 16 nucleotides line up with TRBD2. The germline CDR1 and CDR2 sequences are SGHAT and FQNNGV. V dropped 5 bases and J dropped 4; count of bases not matched to a gene: 6. The CDR3 covers 17 residues. The CDR3 DNA follows: TGTGCCAGCAGCCCCCCGGGACTAGCGGGAGGGTCAGATACGCAGTATTTT. Translation: CASSPPGLAGGSDTQYF.

The chain links TRBV3-1 to TRBJ2-5; D unresolved. This CDR3 contains 11 residues. V lost 3 bases and J 4 bases, leaving 3 bases between the germline ends. The V gene's germline CDR1 is LGHDT and CDR2 YNNKEL (reference sequence). The CDR3 nucleotides read TGTGCCAGCAGCCATCGAGAGACCCAGTACTTC. Translation: CASSHRETQYF.

This chain joins TRBV20-1 and TRBJ1-2; a possible D gene is TRBD1 (5 bases). The CDR3 length is 12 residues. The germline gives CDR1 DFQATT, CDR2 SNEGSKA (reference sequence). V was trimmed by 6 bases and J by 4 bases, leaving 12 bases between them. CDR3 nucleotides: TGCAGTGCCCGGGGCAGCGGCTATGGCTACACCTTC. It yields the protein CSARGSGYGYTF.

The chain employs TRBV19 and TRBJ2-1; tentatively, D is TRBD2 (6 bases). Germline V lookup: CDR1 LNHDA, CDR2 SQIVND (reference sequence). The CDR3 covers 16 residues. Trimming shortened V by 6 bases and J by 0 bases, and 15 bases separated the two germline ends. The CDR3 sequence is CASSLLAGRSYNEQFF. The CDR3 DNA follows: TGTGCCAGTAGCCTACTTGCGGGACGCTCCTACAATGAGCAGTTCTTC.

In this sample, this clonotype turned up a few times. The rearrangement joins TRBV29-1 to TRBJ2-7; possibly TRBD1 for D (5 bases). The CDR3 runs to 11 residues. Per the germline V gene, CDR1 is SQVTM and CDR2 is ANQGSEA. Between the trimmed V and J ends, which lost 5 bases and 6 bases, there was a span of 11 bases. Here the CDR3 reads CSVRQGGEQYF. CDR3 nucleotides: TGCAGCGTTAGGCAGGGTGGCGAGCAGTACTTC.

This clonotype was picked up one time. The rearrangement joins TRBV2 to TRBJ2-7, with TRBD2 matching 7 bases. V was clipped by 6 bases and J by 2 bases; unmatched bases: 4. Germline CDR1 and CDR2: SNHLY and FYNNEI. The CDR3 runs to 13 residues. This CDR3 is CASRSSGTYEQYF. The CDR3 coding sequence is TGTGCCAGCAGGTCAAGCGGGACCTACGAGCAGTACTTC.

The chain links TRBV4-3 to TRBJ2-1; a possible D gene is TRBD2 (5 bases). CDR3 length equals 15 residues. The V end was cut by 4 bases, the J end by 9 bases, with 19 bases between. Germline V gene sequence: CDR1 LGHNA, CDR2 YSLEER. Written as DNA, the CDR3 is TGCGCCAGCAGCCCCGGTGTCGGGATCGGTGGTGAGCAGTTCTTC. Amino acids: CASSPGVGIGGEQFF.

The chain carries TRBV6-1 and TRBJ1-1; D remains ambiguous. Germline CDR1 and CDR2: MNHNS and SASEGT. CDR3 length equals 13 residues. V lost 11 bases to trimming and J lost 3 bases, with 16 bases between them. The CDR3 DNA follows: TGTGCCGCGCCTCATCCGACGGACACTGAAGCTTTCTTT. The encoded protein is CAAPHPTDTEAFF.

The V call is TRBV4-1, the J call TRBJ1-2; D ambiguous. The V gene's germline CDR1 is MGHRA and CDR2 YSYEKL. The CDR3 totals 18 residues. Trimming removed 4 bases at V and 1 base at J, with 22 bases between. The CDR3 DNA is TGCGCCAGCAGCCGCGCACTGCCGGTGGGTCGTGGTAACTATGGCTACACCTTC. Translation gives CASSRALPVGRGNYGYTF.

The chain has TRBV27 and TRBJ2-5, with TRBD1 identical over 8 bases. The CDR3 spans 14 residues. In germline, CDR1 is MNHEY, CDR2 SMNVEV (reference sequence). V lost 8 bases, J lost 5 bases, and 10 bases stayed unmatched. CDR3 in amino acids: CASRSSGGLETQYF. CDR3 nucleotide sequence: TGTGCCAGCCGATCTTCAGGGGGCTTGGAGACCCAGTACTTC.

This chain's CDR3 is CSVGQEPMNTEAFF. The CDR3 DNA follows: TGCAGCGTGGGACAGGAACCCATGAACACTGAAGCTTTCTTT. The chain combines TRBV29-1 with TRBJ1-1; 8 nucleotides match TRBD1. Trimming at V came to 6 bases and at J to 0 bases, leaving 6 bases not matched to a gene. CDR3 length: 14 residues. CDR1 is SQVTM and CDR2 is ANQGSEA in the germline V gene.

J is TRBJ1-2 and V is TRBV7-2; no clear D gene. The length of the CDR3 is 11 residues. Germline V gene lookup returns CDR1 SGHTA and CDR2 FQGNSA. Between the trimmed V and J ends, which lost 5 bases and 5 bases, there was a span of 6 bases. This chain's CDR3 is CASSNPYGYTF. Here the CDR3 DNA reads TGTGCCAGCAGCAACCCGTATGGCTACACCTTC. Variable domain in full (rest from reference TRBV7-2 and TRBJ1-2): GAGVSQSPSNKVTEKGKDVELRCDPISGHTALYWYRQSLGQGLEFLIYFQGNSAPDKSGLPSDRFSAERTGGSVSTLTIQRTQQEDSAVYLCASSNPYGYTFGSGTRLTVV.

V usage is TRBV29-1 and J usage is TRBJ1-1; 7 bases are a match to TRBD1. J was trimmed by 4 bases and V by 7 bases; bases with no gene match: 3. Per the germline V gene, CDR1 is SQVTM and CDR2 is ANQGSEA. CDR3 size: 11 residues. CDR3 bases: TGCAGCGGAGACAGGGCCACTGAAGCTTTCTTT. Residues: CSGDRATEAFF.

V usage is TRBV2 and J usage is TRBJ2-2; 8 nucleotides match TRBD1. V shed 5 bases, J shed 6 bases, and the junction held 8 bases outside the gene matches. CDR3 length equals 15 residues. Germline assignment: CDR1 SNHLY and CDR2 FYNNEI. This CDR3 reads CASSLRTGSPGELFF. The CDR3 DNA follows: TGTGCCAGCAGTCTCCGGACAGGGTCGCCCGGGGAGCTGTTTTTT.

This clonotype was seen a single time. V is TRBV4-3 and J is TRBJ2-3; tentatively, D is TRBD2 (6 bases). V lost 2 bases to trimming and J lost 2 bases, with 20 bases between them. The CDR3 has 18 residues. Germline CDR1 is LGHNA and CDR2 is YSLEER. The CDR3 protein is CASSQPVGGGAITDTQYF. CDR3 bases: TGCGCCAGCAGCCAACCCGTTGGCGGAGGGGCTATCACAGATACGCAGTATTTT.

The table lists this clonotype with a count of one. The rearrangement uses TRBV11-2 and TRBJ2-5; perhaps TRBD2 as D (5 bases). The CDR3 is made up of 14 amino acids. Germline V gene lookup returns CDR1 SGHAT and CDR2 FQNNGV. Trimming removed 4 bases from V and 9 bases from J, with 18 bases in between. The CDR3 region is CASSSVASQVAQYF. The CDR3 DNA follows: TGTGCCAGCAGCTCGGTAGCGTCGCAAGTAGCCCAGTACTTC.

This clonotype has a single count. The chain employs TRBV12-5 and TRBJ2-1; 13 nucleotides align to TRBD2. Germline V gene data show CDR1 as LGHNT and CDR2 as FRNRAP. This CDR3 spans 15 amino acids. J was trimmed by 7 bases and V by 3 bases; bases with no gene match: 3. The CDR3 reads CASGLGLAGVNEQFF. The CDR3 nucleotides read TGTGCTAGTGGTTTAGGACTAGCGGGAGTTAATGAGCAGTTCTTC.

J is TRBJ2-3 and V is TRBV2; the D gene could be TRBD1 or TRBD2 (5 bases each). The germline V and J ends were trimmed by 4 bases and 1 base, with 12 bases remaining between them. The germline V gene has CDR1 SNHLY and CDR2 FYNNEI. The CDR3 totals 15 residues. CDR3 sequence reads: CASSVEGLGTDTQYF. CDR3 nucleotides: TGTGCCAGCAGTGTAGAGGGGCTCGGCACAGATACGCAGTATTTT.

This clonotype appeared once. Written as DNA, the CDR3 is TGCAGTGCTAGAGTCGTGCAGGCCGAAAATTCACCCCTCCACTTT. Residues: CSARVVQAENSPLHF. This chain links TRBV20-1 with TRBJ1-6; D is undetermined. The CDR3 consists of 15 residues. V was shortened by 1 base and J by 7 bases, with 14 bases between the two germline ends. The germline CDR1 and CDR2 sequences are DFQATT and SNEGSKA (reference sequence).